This T cell receptor beta chain derives from a study of blood T cell repertoires in COVID-19. At the level of the study: The analysed material was cDNA or gDNA that came from T cells, B-cell-depleted T cells, or PBMCs.

Source study methods: Scientists estimated how many nucleated cells there were by amplifying reference gene primers. The assay was immunoSEQ multiplex PCR, and TCRdb's table has in-frame clones only and misses some. V, J and clone size are those of that table, while D and trimming were read from the DNA. Of 220,000 or so clones listed, more than 85% are singletons. Germline V lookup: CDR1 SGHNT, CDR2 YYREEE (reference sequence). Deletions cut 4 bases from V and 0 bases from J, with 13 bases between. There are 16 residues in the CDR3. The sequence derives from a woman aged 45-59 years with COVID-19, enrolled during active disease. This chain connects TRBV5-4 to TRBJ2-2; no definite D call. The sample was peripheral blood. CDR3 DNA: TGTGCCAGCAGCCCTTCAGGCCGAGCGAACACCGGGGAGCTGTTTTTT. The encoded protein is CASSPSGRANTGELFF.